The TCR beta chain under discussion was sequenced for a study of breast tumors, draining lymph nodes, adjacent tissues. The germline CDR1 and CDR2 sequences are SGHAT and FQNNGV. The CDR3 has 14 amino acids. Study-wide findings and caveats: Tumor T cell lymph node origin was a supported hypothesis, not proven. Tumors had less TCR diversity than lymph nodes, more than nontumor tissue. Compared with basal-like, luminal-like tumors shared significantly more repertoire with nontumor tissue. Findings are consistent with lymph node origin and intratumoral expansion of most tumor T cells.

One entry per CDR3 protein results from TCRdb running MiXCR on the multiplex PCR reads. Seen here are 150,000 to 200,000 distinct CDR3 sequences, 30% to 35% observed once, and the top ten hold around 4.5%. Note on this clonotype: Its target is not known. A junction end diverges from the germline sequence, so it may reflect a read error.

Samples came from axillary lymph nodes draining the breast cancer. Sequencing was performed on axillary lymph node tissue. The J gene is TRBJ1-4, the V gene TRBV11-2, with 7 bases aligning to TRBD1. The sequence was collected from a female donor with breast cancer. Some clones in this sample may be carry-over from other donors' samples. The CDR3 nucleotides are TGTGCCAGCAGCTTCAGGGGGGGGGGTGAACAACTGTTTTTT. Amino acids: CASSFRGGGEQLFF.